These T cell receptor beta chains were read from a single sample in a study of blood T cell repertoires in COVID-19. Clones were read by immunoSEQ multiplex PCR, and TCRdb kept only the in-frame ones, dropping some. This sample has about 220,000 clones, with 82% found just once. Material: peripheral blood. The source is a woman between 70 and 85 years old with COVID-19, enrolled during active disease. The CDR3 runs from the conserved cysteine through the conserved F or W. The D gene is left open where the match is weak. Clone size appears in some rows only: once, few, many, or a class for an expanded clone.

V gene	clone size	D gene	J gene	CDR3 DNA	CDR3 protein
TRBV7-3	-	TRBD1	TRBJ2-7	TGTGCCAGCAGCTCAACCCCGGACAGGGAAAAGTACTTC	CASSSTPDREKYF
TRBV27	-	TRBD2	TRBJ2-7	TGTGCCAGCAAGGCTAGCGGGAGATCCTACGAGCAGTACTTC	CASKASGRSYEQYF
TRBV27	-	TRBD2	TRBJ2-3	TGTGCCAGCAGTTTGCTAGCGGGAGCGGGCGATACGCAGTATTTT	CASSLLAGAGDTQYF
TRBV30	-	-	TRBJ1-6	TGTGCCTGGAGCCCCGATACAGGGTGGAATTCACCCCTCCACTTT	CAWSPDTGWNSPLHF
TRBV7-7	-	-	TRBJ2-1	TGTGCCAGCAGCTCTAGCCCTAGCGTCTCCTACAATGAGCAGTTCTTC	CASSSSPSVSYNEQFF
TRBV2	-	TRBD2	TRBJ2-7	TGTGCCAGCAGTGTAAAGGAGTCGGAGCGGGAGGTTCGCTCCTACGAGCAGTACTTC	CASSVKESEREVRSYEQYF
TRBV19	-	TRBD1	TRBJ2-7	TGTGCCAGTAGTACGCGGGACAGGGACGCCTACGAGCAGTACTTC	CASSTRDRDAYEQYF
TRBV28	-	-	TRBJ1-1	TGTGCCAGCGCGGTGGTGCGCACTGAAGCTTTCTTT	CASAVVRTEAFF
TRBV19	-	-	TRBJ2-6	TGTGCCAGTAAAAAGGGACACTCTGGGGCCAACGTCCTGACTTTC	CASKKGHSGANVLTF
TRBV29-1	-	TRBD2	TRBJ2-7	TGCAGCGTTGAAGGGGGACTAGCTGGCTACGAGCAGTACTTC	CSVEGGLAGYEQYF
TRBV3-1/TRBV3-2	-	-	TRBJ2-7	TGTGCCAGCAGCCAAGACGTTAACGGTTGGAATTTCGGGTACGAGCAGTACTTC	CASSQDVNGWNFGYEQYF
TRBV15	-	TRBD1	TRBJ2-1	TGTGCCACCAGCGGGGTCGGGACAGGGCCACAGTTCTTC	CATSGVGTGPQFF
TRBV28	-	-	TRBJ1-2	TGTGCCAGCATCGTTACTAGGAGGGGCTACACCTTC	CASIVTRRGYTF
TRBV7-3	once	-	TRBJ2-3	TGTGCCAGCAGCCGAAGGGCGGACGTTTTAGCGACAGATACGCAGTATTTT	CASSRRADVLATDTQYF
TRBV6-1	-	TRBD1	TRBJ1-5	TGTGCCAGCAGTGAATGGGGACAGCGGAATCAGCCCCAGCATTTT	CASSEWGQRNQPQHF
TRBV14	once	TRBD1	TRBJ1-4	TGTGCCAGCAGTCTCAAGGGACAGGGAGGTGAAAAACTGTTTTTT	CASSLKGQGGEKLFF
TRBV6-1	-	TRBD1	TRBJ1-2	TGTGCCAGCAGTGAAGCCACAGGGGGCTACGGTGGCTACACCTTC	CASSEATGGYGGYTF
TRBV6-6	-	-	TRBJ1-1	TGTGCCAGCAGTTACGGGGGCCTGAACACTGAAGCTTTCTTT	CASSYGGLNTEAFF
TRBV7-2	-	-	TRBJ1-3	TGTGCCAGCAGCCCCGCGAGTGGCTCTGGAAACACCATATATTTT	CASSPASGSGNTIYF
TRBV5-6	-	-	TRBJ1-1	TGTGCCAGCCTCTGGCGGCAGACTGAAGCTTTCTTT	CASLWRQTEAFF
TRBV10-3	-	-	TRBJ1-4	TGTGCCATCAGTGACCACAGGGCCTCTAATGAAAAACTGTTTTTT	CAISDHRASNEKLFF
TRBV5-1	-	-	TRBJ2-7	TGCGCCAGCAGCTTGTGGGACAAGGACTACGAGCAGTACTTC	CASSLWDKDYEQYF